This T cell receptor (beta chain) was captured in a study of graft-versus-host responses after intestinal transplantation. For the study at large: Anti-thymocyte globulin served as induction for all recipients, who then took tacrolimus and steroids for about three years.

The data were produced by immunoSEQ multiplex PCR, yet TCRdb's version contains in-frame clones alone and is incomplete. Altogether about 96,000 clones are present, roughly nine tenths being singletons, with the ten largest covering roughly 0.17%. This clone was seen a single time. Its antigen is not identified. The study's findings and limits: Ileal or blood samples showed some GvH clones first, and such clones were also found in recipient marrow.

The V gene's germline CDR1 is MNHNS and CDR2 SASEGT. The V gene lost 2 bases and the J gene lost 2 bases, with 13 bases spanning the gap. The CDR3 length is 16 residues. The sequence was obtained from a human donor who received an intestinal transplant. The material was unstimulated CD4+ T cells sorted from spleen or lymph node cells, obtained before intestinal transplant. V usage is TRBV6-1 and J usage is TRBJ2-1; D might be TRBD2 (6 bases). CDR3 protein: CASSERSGVPYNEQFF. Written as DNA, the CDR3 is TGTGCCAGCAGTGAAAGGTCGGGGGTCCCCTACAATGAGCAGTTCTTC.